These 23 T cell receptor beta chains were sequenced from one sample in a study of blood T cell repertoires in COVID-19. Generated by immunoSEQ multiplex PCR, the TCRdb table keeps only in-frame clones and is missing some. The sample shows 200,000 to 300,000 clones, 87% of them seen only once. Sequenced material: peripheral blood. These receptors all stem from a woman aged 40 to 50 who had recovered from COVID-19.

V gene TRBV7-2 combines with J gene TRBJ2-1; a possible D gene is TRBD2 (5 bases). CDR3 length: 14 amino acids. CDR1 is SGHTA, CDR2 FQGNSA, per germline. The V end lost 0 bases, the J end lost 5 bases, and 8 bases lay between the germline ends. CDR3 sequence: CASSLARANNEQFF. The CDR3 DNA is TGTGCCAGCAGCTTAGCGCGGGCAAACAATGAGCAGTTCTTC.

In this sample, this clone turned up a few times. The chain links TRBV2 to TRBJ2-2, with unresolved D. Germline V gives CDR1 SNHLY, CDR2 FYNNEI. The ends were cut back, 4 bases at V and 6 bases at J, with 3 bases in the middle. This CDR3 region has 11 residues. Written as DNA, the CDR3 is TGTGCCAGCAGTGTATCCGGGGAGCTGTTTTTT. Encoded protein: CASSVSGELFF.

The chain uses TRBV19 and TRBJ1-5, with TRBD1 matching 9 bases. The CDR3 extends over 15 amino acids. Germline values: CDR1 LNHDA, CDR2 SQIVND (reference sequence). After removal of 8 bases from V and 2 bases from J, the junction contained 7 bases not matched to a gene. The CDR3 DNA reads TGTGCCAGTGGGGGGACAGGGAAGGGCAATCAGCCCCAGCATTTT. It translates to CASGGTGKGNQPQHF.

V usage is TRBV25-1 and J usage is TRBJ2-7; 8 nucleotides align to TRBD1. V trimming: 1 base; J trimming: 4 bases; junction bases outside the gene matches: 12. The CDR3 extends over 17 amino acids. Germline assignment: CDR1 MGHDK and CDR2 SYGVNS. DNA of the CDR3: TGTGCCAGCAGTGAATCCGGGTACGCCAGGGGGCGGTACGAGCAGTACTTC. Translating gives CASSESGYARGRYEQYF.

This chain uses TRBV3-1 (or the pseudogene TRBV3-2) with TRBJ2-7; TRBD1 matches at 8 bases. The V gene's germline CDR1 is LGHDT and CDR2 YNNKEL (reference sequence). This CDR3 comprises 18 residues. V lost 5 bases to trimming and J lost 0 bases; unmatched junction nucleotides: 15. CDR3: CASSFMTSGQVGSYEQYF. CDR3 bases: TGTGCCAGCAGCTTCATGACCTCGGGACAGGTGGGCTCCTACGAGCAGTACTTC.

The chain joins TRBV2 to TRBJ2-1, with unresolved D. Between the trimmed V and J ends, which lost 0 bases and 9 bases, there was a span of 9 bases. The V gene's germline CDR1 is SNHLY and CDR2 FYNNEI. The CDR3 totals 13 residues. CDR3 bases: TGTGCCAGCAGTGAAGCAGAGGATGGTGAGCAGTTCTTC. It codes for CASSEAEDGEQFF.

The DNA of the CDR3 is TGTGCCAGTAGTATGAGACAGGGGGCGGACTGGGGCAATCAGCCCCAGCATTTT. It is translated as CASSMRQGADWGNQPQHF. V is TRBV19 and J is TRBJ1-5, with TRBD1 matching 10 bases. Germline assignment: CDR1 LNHDA and CDR2 SQIVND (reference sequence). V was pared by 3 bases and J by 2 bases, with 10 bases of the junction left unmatched. CDR3 length equals 18 residues.

V usage is TRBV9 and J usage is TRBJ2-7; D gene ambiguous. The CDR3 is 14 residues long. The germline V gene encodes CDR1 SGDLS and CDR2 YYNGEE. Trimming pared 0 bases from V and 6 bases from J, leaving 13 bases between. The CDR3 sequence is CASSVGQYGGEQYF. The CDR3 DNA reads as TGTGCCAGCAGCGTAGGCCAGTACGGCGGCGAGCAGTACTTC.

The CDR3 sequence: CSASEAGAEDGYTF. CDR3 DNA sequence: TGCAGTGCTAGTGAGGCGGGGGCAGAGGATGGCTACACCTTC. The chain couples TRBV20-1 to TRBJ1-2; D possibly corresponds to TRBD1 (6 bases). Germline V gene sequence: CDR1 DFQATT, CDR2 SNEGSKA (reference sequence). The CDR3 runs to 14 residues. Trimming removed 3 bases at V and 6 bases at J, with 17 bases between.

The chain links TRBV4-2 to TRBJ2-3; maybe TRBD2 (6 bases). Trimming took 6 bases from V and 2 from J, leaving 27 bases between them. Germline CDR1 and CDR2: LGHNA and YNFKEQ. The CDR3 sequence is 19 residues long. CDR3 coding DNA: TGTGCCAGCAGTCTTGACGGGACTCGCAACCCACCACTCACAGATACGCAGTATTTT. It encodes CASSLDGTRNPPLTDTQYF.

V is TRBV19 and J is TRBJ1-1; D is ambiguous. Trimming took off 0 bases at V and 4 bases at J, with 15 bases between the two ends. Germline values: CDR1 LNHDA, CDR2 SQIVND (reference sequence). The CDR3 contains 16 residues. CDR3 protein: CASSIDRGKMGTEAFF. DNA for the CDR3: TGTGCCAGTAGTATAGATCGGGGAAAGATGGGCACTGAAGCTTTCTTT.

The V call is TRBV7-2, the J call TRBJ1-1, with D uncertain. V was pared by 1 base and J by 1 base, with 13 bases between. Germline lookup yields CDR1 SGHTA and CDR2 FQGNSA. The CDR3 contains 16 residues. CDR3 amino acids: CASSLEVGRANTEAFF. CDR3 in DNA: TGTGCCAGCAGCTTAGAGGTAGGGCGGGCGAACACTGAAGCTTTCTTT.

This rearrangement joins TRBV5-1 to TRBJ2-2; D may be TRBD1 (6 bases). The CDR3 totals 15 residues. Germline values: CDR1 SGHRS, CDR2 YFSETQ. Trimming pared 4 bases from V and 1 base from J, leaving 11 bases between. For the CDR3, the DNA is TGCGCCAGCAGCCCACGGACAGAGAACACCGGGGAGCTGTTTTTT. The encoded protein is CASSPRTENTGELFF.

CDR3 DNA: TGTGCCAGCAGCCCCTTCCAGGGAGGCTATGGCTACACCTTC. Translated, it gives CASSPFQGGYGYTF. The chain links TRBV7-2 to TRBJ1-2; D is possibly TRBD1 (5 bases). The CDR3 is 14 residues long. In germline, CDR1 is SGHTA, CDR2 FQGNSA. Trimming stripped 5 bases from V and 4 bases from J, with 14 bases between. Full variable domain (missing parts from reference TRBV7-2 and TRBJ1-2): GAGVSQSPSNKVTEKGKDVELRCDPISGHTALYWYRQSLGQGLEFLIYFQGNSAPDKSGLPSDRFSAERTGGSVSTLTIQRTQQEDSAVYLCASSPFQGGYGYTFGSGTRLTVV.

The chain joins TRBV28 to TRBJ1-1; 8 bases are a match to TRBD1. This CDR3 has 15 residues. Germline V CDR1 and CDR2: MDHEN, SYDVKM. The CDR3 bases are TGTGCGTGGAAGGAGACAGGGGCGATGAACACTGAAGCTTTCTTT. The encoded protein is CAWKETGAMNTEAFF. The complete variable domain, with remaining parts taken from reference TRBV28 and TRBJ1-1, reads DVKVTQSSRYLVKRTGEKVFLECVQDMDHENMFWYRQDPGLGLRLIYFSYDVKMKEKGDIPEGYSVSREKKERFSLILESASTNQTSMYLCAWKETGAMNTEAFFGQGTRLTVV.

The chain employs TRBV29-1 and TRBJ1-5; D unresolved. This CDR3 contains 13 residues. Germline CDR1 SQVTM, CDR2 ANQGSEA. V was shortened by 6 bases and J by 3 bases, with 12 bases between the two germline ends. The CDR3 region is CSVHGTVNQPQHF. The CDR3 DNA reads TGCAGCGTCCATGGTACAGTCAATCAGCCCCAGCATTTT.

In this sample, this clone turned up once. The rearrangement links TRBV20-1 to TRBJ2-7, with D perhaps TRBD1 (5 bases). The CDR3 is 14 amino acids. CDR1 and CDR2 (germline): DFQATT, SNEGSKA (reference sequence). The V gene lost 3 bases and the J gene lost 3 bases, with 15 bases spanning the gap. The CDR3 DNA reads TGCAGTGCTAGTACAGGAACCCAAGGCTACGAGCAGTACTTC. Amino acid sequence: CSASTGTQGYEQYF.

Note on this clone: This same CDR3 is encoded by further DNA sequences in the sample. V gene TRBV21-1 combines with J gene TRBJ2-7; TRBD1, as called in the table, went unchecked against the DNA. TRBV21-1 counts as a pseudogene. The CDR3 is made up of 15 amino acids. In DNA, the CDR3 is TGTGCCAGCAGCAAAGTTCCGGGACAGGGGACCGAGCAGTACTTC. Translating gives CASSKVPGQGTEQYF.

This clone showed up just once. The chain is built from TRBV9 and TRBJ1-2, with 9 bases identical to TRBD1. This CDR3 has 14 residues. Germline CDR1 and CDR2: SGDLS and YYNGEE. The trim removed 4 bases at V and 5 bases at J, leaving 6 bases unmatched. CDR3 in DNA: TGTGCCAGCAGCCCCGGGACAGGGAAATATGGCTACACCTTC. Its protein is CASSPGTGKYGYTF.

The table lists this clone with a count of one. The chain recombines TRBV7-9 with TRBJ2-1; D is perhaps TRBD2 (7 bases). From germline, CDR1 is SEHNR and CDR2 FQNEAQ (reference sequence). This CDR3 has 17 amino acids. Trimming stripped 1 base from V and 3 bases from J, with 16 bases between. CDR3 amino acids: CASSLEYGGRIYNEQFF. CDR3 nucleotide sequence: TGTGCCAGCAGCTTAGAGTACGGGGGGCGTATCTACAATGAGCAGTTCTTC.

The rearrangement joins TRBV9 to TRBJ2-1; possibly TRBD1 for D (5 bases). Germline V lookup: CDR1 SGDLS, CDR2 YYNGEE. V gave up 4 bases and J gave up 2 bases, with 13 bases separating them. The CDR3 runs 15 residues. This chain's CDR3 is CASSLQDMTYNEQFF. For the CDR3, the DNA is TGTGCCAGCAGCTTACAGGATATGACCTACAATGAGCAGTTCTTC.

This clone was recorded once. The chain employs TRBV3-1 (or the pseudogene TRBV3-2) and TRBJ1-4, with D unclear. The CDR3 extends over 14 amino acids. The germline V and J ends were trimmed by 0 bases and 11 bases, with 13 bases remaining between them. CDR1 is LGHDT and CDR2 is YNNKEL in the germline V gene (reference sequence). Here the CDR3 DNA reads TGTGCCAGCAGCCAAGAAGGTTCGTCGGGGAAACTGTTTTTT. This sequence encodes CASSQEGSSGKLFF.

This sequence joins TRBV7-2 and TRBJ2-7; 8 nucleotides align to TRBD2. The V segment lost 2 bases and the J segment 2 bases; nucleotides outside the gene matches: 8. Germline V CDR1 and CDR2: SGHTA, FQGNSA. The CDR3 runs 16 residues. The CDR3 DNA sequence: TGTGCCAGCAGCTTAACGGGGGGGTCGATCCCCTACGAGCAGTACTTC. Translation: CASSLTGGSIPYEQYF.